The rows below give T cell receptor beta chains drawn from one sample of a study of metastatic and nonmetastatic thyroid tumors. TCRdb redid the clone calls on the PCR reads using MiXCR. The repertoire holds just over 15,000 clones, over 3.5% seen once, with 23% in the top ten. The sequencing sample was made of tumor tissue. The receptors here all came from a female donor with papillary thyroid cancer or a benign thyroid nodule (not recorded which). Some clones in this sample may be carry-over from other donors' samples. The CDR3 runs from the conserved cysteine through the conserved F or W. A D gene is named only where the DNA matches it firmly. Size tells how often a clone was seen (once, few, many) or the class of an expanded clone, and some rows leave it out.

V: TRBV20-1
J: TRBJ1-1
length: 13
size: few
D: -
DNA: TGCAGTGCTAGGTGGGATGGTGGGACTGAAGCTTTCTTT
CDR3: CSARWDGGTEAFF

V: TRBV7-9
J: TRBJ1-2
length: 13
size: -
D: -
DNA: TGTGCCAGCAGCTTAGCAGGACCCTATGGCTACACCTTC
CDR3: CASSLAGPYGYTF

V: TRBV6-2/TRBV6-3
J: TRBJ1-2
length: 13
size: few
D: -
DNA: TGTGCCAGCAGCAGACAGCGGGACTATGTCTACACCTTC
CDR3: CASSRQRDYVYTF

V: TRBV12-3/TRBV12-4
J: TRBJ1-5
length: 14
size: few
D: -
DNA: TGTGCCAGCAGTTTGGGGAGTAGAAATCAGCCCCAGCATTTT
CDR3: CASSLGSRNQPQHF

V: TRBV7-9
J: TRBJ2-1
length: 13
size: -
D: -
DNA: TGTGCCAGCAGCTTTGGCGGTGCCGGTGAGCAGTTCTTC
CDR3: CASSFGGAGEQFF

V: TRBV19
J: TRBJ1-2
length: 17
size: medium-sized
D: TRBD1
DNA: TGTGCCAGTAGTATAGACAGAGACAGGGTTGGATACTATGGCTACACCTTC
CDR3: CASSIDRDRVGYYGYTF

V: TRBV12-5
J: TRBJ1-2
length: 14
size: few
D: -
DNA: TGTGCTAGTGGTTTGGCTAACGGCCACGGTGGCTACACCTTC
CDR3: CASGLANGHGGYTF

V: TRBV6-1
J: TRBJ1-4
length: 14
size: few
D: -
DNA: TGTGCCTGCTCCGAGGGACGGCGGGATGAAAAACTGTTTTTT
CDR3: CACSEGRRDEKLFF

V: TRBV27
J: TRBJ2-3
length: 15
size: -
D: TRBD2
DNA: TGTGCCAGCAGTCCCCTTGGAGCGGGAAGGGATACGCAGTATTTT
CDR3: CASSPLGAGRDTQYF

V: TRBV5-6
J: TRBJ1-6
length: 14
size: medium-sized
D: -
DNA: TGTGCCAGCAGCTTGGACGGCAGATTTTCACCCCTCCACTTT
CDR3: CASSLDGRFSPLHF

V: TRBV6-1
J: TRBJ1-2
length: 13
size: few
D: TRBD1
DNA: TGTGCCAGCGCAACAGGGGGCGGCTATGGCTACACCTTC
CDR3: CASATGGGYGYTF

V: TRBV20-1
J: TRBJ2-4
length: 12
size: many
D: -
DNA: TGCAGTGTCACCGATGCTCGGAACATTCAGTACTTC
CDR3: CSVTDARNIQYF

V: TRBV2
J: TRBJ2-3
length: 15
size: -
D: -
DNA: TGTGCCAGCATGCGAGGGGATATAGCCCCCGGCACGCAGTATTTT
CDR3: CASMRGDIAPGTQYF

V: TRBV5-1
J: TRBJ2-7
length: 14
size: medium-sized
D: -
DNA: TGCGCCAGCAGAACTCGGGGGGCCTCCTACGAGCAGTACTTC
CDR3: CASRTRGASYEQYF

V: TRBV6-2/TRBV6-3
J: TRBJ1-3
length: 15
size: -
D: -
DNA: TGTGCCAGCAGCTCTATCGGGGGATACGGAAACACCATATATTTT
CDR3: CASSSIGGYGNTIYF

V: TRBV28
J: TRBJ1-2
length: 15
size: -
D: TRBD1
DNA: TGTGCCAGCAGTTCCACCTCGGCAGGGGGCTATGGCTACACCTTC
CDR3: CASSSTSAGGYGYTF

V: TRBV19
J: TRBJ1-2
length: 13
size: -
D: -
DNA: TGTGCCAGTAGTAAGGGAGCCGACTATGGCTACACCTTC
CDR3: CASSKGADYGYTF

V: TRBV14
J: TRBJ2-2
length: 16
size: few
D: -
DNA: TGTGCCAGCAGCCGACGGATTGGGATGGATGCCGGGGAGCTGTTTTTT
CDR3: CASSRRIGMDAGELFF

V: TRBV27
J: TRBJ2-3
length: 18
size: -
D: TRBD1
DNA: TGTGCCAGCAGTTTTCCCCTGCCGCGGGACAGGGTAACAGATACGCAGTATTTT
CDR3: CASSFPLPRDRVTDTQYF

V: TRBV7-8
J: TRBJ2-2
length: 15
size: -
D: -
DNA: TGTGCCAGCAGCTTAGAAGCGGTAGTCGCCGGGGAGCTGTTTTTT
CDR3: CASSLEAVVAGELFF

V: TRBV20-1
J: TRBJ2-1
length: 16
size: -
D: TRBD2
DNA: TGCAGTGCTAGGTCCCGGGCTAGCGGGTTATACAATGAGCAGTTCTTC
CDR3: CSARSRASGLYNEQFF

V: TRBV6-4
J: TRBJ2-2
length: 14
size: few
D: TRBD2
DNA: TGTGCCAGCAGTGACGGGACTAGCACCGGGGAGCTGTTTTTT
CDR3: CASSDGTSTGELFF

V: TRBV6-1
J: TRBJ2-7
length: 15
size: -
D: -
DNA: TGTGCCAGCAGTGAAGAGTTGACGCAGGGCCACGAGCAGTACTTC
CDR3: CASSEELTQGHEQYF

V: TRBV6-1
J: TRBJ1-1
length: 15
size: many
D: -
DNA: TGTGCCAGCAACCAGCGGGAGGGGGATTACACTGAAGCTTTCTTT
CDR3: CASNQREGDYTEAFF

V: TRBV20-1
J: TRBJ1-2
length: 13
size: few
D: -
DNA: TGCAGTGCTAAGGGGGTTGGGTGCTATGGCTACACCTTC
CDR3: CSAKGVGCYGYTF